These 21 T cell receptor beta chains originate from one sample sequenced in a study of shared clonotypes between healthy human individuals (dated by TCRdb to 2019 to 2021). The library was made by the immunoSEQ multiplex PCR assay. This is the immuneACCESS table as TCRdb keeps it, with only in-frame sequences that have V and J called. A part of the clones is gone; compared with another copy, unresolved V genes explain less than half, and the rest is unexplained. For this sample the table gives hundreds of thousands of clones, of which roughly 96% were detected only once. The ten largest clones capture roughly 0.1% of the sample. CD8 naive samples were obtained by positive selection for CCR7 among CD45RO-negative cells, yielding a CD45RA+CCR7+ population from which TemRA cells were excluded. Sequenced input: naive CD8+ T cells sorted from blood. Sample cell subset or site, as interpreted from the label and publication: CD45RA+CCR7+. The source of these receptors is a woman in her 30s in good health.

The chain uses TRBV6-5 and TRBJ1-1; 7 bases align to TRBD1. Unmatched junction bases numbered 7, after V lost 10 bases and J lost 2 bases. The CDR3 consists of 13 residues. Germline V CDR1 and CDR2: MNHEY, SVGAGI. In DNA form, the CDR3 reads TGTGCCACCGTGCGGGACAGAAACACTGAAGCTTTCTTT. This sequence encodes CATVRDRNTEAFF.

The chain has TRBV2 and TRBJ1-1; D uncertain. The CDR3 loop spans 15 amino acids. The V end lost 8 bases, the J end lost 1 base, and 17 bases lay between the germline ends. CDR1 is SNHLY and CDR2 is FYNNEI in the germline V gene. The DNA for the CDR3 is TGTGCCAGCGTGTGGACTATTGAGCCGAACACTGAAGCTTTCTTT. Translation gives CASVWTIEPNTEAFF.

J is TRBJ2-7 and V is TRBV11-3; 11 bases agree with TRBD2. From germline, CDR1 is SGHNT and CDR2 YENEEA. The V and J ends lost 5 bases and 0 bases, in that order; junction bases with no gene match: 6. There are 16 residues in the CDR3. CDR3 loop: CASSPGTSGLSYEQYF. CDR3 DNA sequence: TGTGCCAGCAGCCCTGGGACTAGCGGACTCTCCTACGAGCAGTACTTC.

Concerning this clone: Other DNA sequences of this sample code for an identical CDR3. The chain links TRBV6-6 to TRBJ2-1; D unclear. This CDR3 is 11 amino acids long. The germline V and J ends were trimmed by 0 bases and 6 bases, with 0 bases remaining between them. The germline gives CDR1 MNHNY, CDR2 SVGAGI (reference sequence). The CDR3 spells CASSYSNEQFF. CDR3 nucleotides: TGTGCCAGCAGTTACTCCAATGAGCAGTTCTTC.

This chain links TRBV6-1 with TRBJ1-4; 12 nucleotides agree with TRBD1. The CDR3 covers 14 residues. V was clipped by 4 bases and J by 10 bases; unmatched bases: 4. Per the germline V gene, CDR1 is MNHNS and CDR2 is SASEGT. The CDR3 region is CASSAGTGGVKLFF. DNA of the CDR3: TGTGCCAGCAGTGCAGGGACAGGGGGCGTAAAACTGTTTTTT.

As to this clone: The same CDR3 also results from other DNA sequences found in this sample. V and J are TRBV27 and TRBJ2-2; 8 nucleotides match TRBD2. This CDR3 is built from 15 residues. J gave up 4 bases and V 2 bases, and 3 bases lay outside the gene matches. Per the germline V gene, CDR1 is MNHEY and CDR2 is SMNVEV (reference sequence). In nucleotides, the CDR3 is TGTGCCAGCAGTTTACTCGCGGGGGGCACCGGGGAGCTGTTTTTT. This translates into CASSLLAGGTGELFF.

V is TRBV9 and J is TRBJ1-2, with a tentative D call TRBD1 (5 bases). V dropped 3 bases and J dropped 7 bases, with 10 bases sitting between them. Germline CDR1 is SGDLS and CDR2 is YYNGEE. CDR3 length: 12 amino acids. This chain's CDR3 is CASSGLQGGYTF. DNA of the CDR3: TGTGCCAGCAGCGGCCTTCAGGGTGGCTACACCTTC.

The V and J genes are TRBV9 and TRBJ2-2, with TRBD2 identical over 8 bases. The V gene's germline CDR1 is SGDLS and CDR2 YYNGEE. The CDR3 covers 15 residues. V lost 4 bases to trimming and J lost 4 bases; unmatched junction nucleotides: 6. This CDR3 reads CASSPSGTSTGELFF. CDR3 bases: TGTGCCAGCAGCCCCTCCGGGACTAGCACCGGGGAGCTGTTTTTT. Together with reference TRBV9 and TRBJ2-2, the CDR3 gives the full variable domain: DSGVTQTPKHLITATGQRVTLRCSPRSGDLSVYWYQQSLDQGLQFLIQYYNGEERAKGNILERFSAQQFPDLHSELNLSSLELGDSALYFCASSPSGTSTGELFFGEGSRLTVL.

This chain joins TRBV7-6 and TRBJ1-2, with D possibly being TRBD1 (6 bases). V gave up 5 bases and J gave up 7 bases, with 20 bases separating them. The CDR3 runs to 15 residues. Germline V gene sequence: CDR1 SGHVS, CDR2 FNYEAQ. The CDR3 protein is CASSGDKDSSVGYTF. The DNA of the CDR3 is TGTGCCAGCAGCGGCGATAAGGACAGCTCGGTTGGCTACACCTTC.

The chain recombines TRBV27 with TRBJ2-1, with 8 bases lining up with TRBD2. Looked up from germline, CDR1 is MNHEY and CDR2 is SMNVEV (reference sequence). The ends lost 4 bases at V and 0 bases at J; junction bases unmatched: 2. This CDR3 is 15 amino acids long. DNA of the CDR3: TGTGCCAGCAGTTCCGGGACTAGCTCCTACAATGAGCAGTTCTTC. It is translated as CASSSGTSSYNEQFF.

This rearrangement joins TRBV28 to TRBJ2-7; D gene unclear. The ends were cut back, 1 base at V and 5 bases at J, with 9 bases in the middle. CDR1 and CDR2 (germline): MDHEN, SYDVKM. There are 13 residues in the CDR3. This CDR3 is CASSLYMANEQYF. CDR3 nucleotides: TGTGCCAGCAGTTTATATATGGCGAACGAGCAGTACTTC.

The chain uses TRBV28 and TRBJ1-2, with D uncertain. V lost 11 bases and J lost 8, with 6 bases in between. Germline CDR1 MDHEN, CDR2 SYDVKM. There are 8 residues in the CDR3. This CDR3 reads CAAGGYTF. The CDR3 nucleotides read TGTGCCGCGGGGGGCTACACCTTC.

This clone was detected a few times. The chain uses TRBV7-2 and TRBJ1-2; possible D gene TRBD1, 6 bases. CDR1 is SGHTA and CDR2 is FQGNSA in the germline V gene. The CDR3 has 13 residues. V shed 1 base and J shed 4 bases, with 7 bases lying between them. Here the CDR3 DNA reads TGTGCCAGCAGCTTAGGGACAGCCTATGGCTACACCTTC. It translates to CASSLGTAYGYTF. Full variable domain (rest looked up from reference TRBV7-2 and TRBJ1-2): GAGVSQSPSNKVTEKGKDVELRCDPISGHTALYWYRQSLGQGLEFLIYFQGNSAPDKSGLPSDRFSAERTGGSVSTLTIQRTQQEDSAVYLCASSLGTAYGYTFGSGTRLTVV.

The DNA of the CDR3 is TGTGCCAGCAGTTTGCCGGACAGGGGTTACAATGAGCAGTTCTTC. It encodes CASSLPDRGYNEQFF. The chain joins TRBV28 to TRBJ2-1; 9 bases are shared with TRBD1. Germline V gene sequence: CDR1 MDHEN, CDR2 SYDVKM. The V segment lost 3 bases and the J segment 4 bases; nucleotides outside the gene matches: 4. CDR3 size: 15 residues.

V gene TRBV4-1 combines with J gene TRBJ2-7; D uncertain. CDR1 is MGHRA, CDR2 YSYEKL, per germline. The CDR3 contains 16 residues. Trimming stripped 2 bases from V and 2 bases from J, with 16 bases between. This CDR3 reads CASSQTFTEAPYEQYF. In DNA form, the CDR3 reads TGCGCCAGCAGCCAAACCTTTACCGAGGCCCCCTACGAGCAGTACTTC.

V gene TRBV6-6 combines with J gene TRBJ2-7; a possible D gene is TRBD2 (6 bases). The V gene's germline CDR1 is MNHNY and CDR2 SVGAGI (reference sequence). CDR3 size: 14 residues. The V end lost 10 bases, the J end lost 0 bases, and 16 bases lay between the germline ends. CDR3 region: CATVEGANSYEQYF. The CDR3 nucleotides read TGTGCCACCGTGGAGGGAGCGAACTCCTACGAGCAGTACTTC.

The chain is built from TRBV25-1 and TRBJ1-2; no reliable D call. V gave up 0 bases and J gave up 5 bases, with 4 bases separating them. CDR1 and CDR2 (germline): MGHDK, SYGVNS. The CDR3 is 12 amino acids. CDR3 DNA: TGTGCCAGCAGTGAATACGGATATGGCTACACCTTC. Translating it yields CASSEYGYGYTF.

The V and J genes are TRBV7-7 and TRBJ2-1; D gene uncertain. The CDR3 runs to 19 residues. Germline V gene sequence: CDR1 SSHAT, CDR2 FNYEAQ (reference sequence). V lost 0 bases and J lost 4, with 22 bases in between. CDR3 amino acids: CASSLAALGHTSQYNEQFF. DNA for the CDR3: TGTGCCAGCAGCTTAGCGGCACTCGGGCACACCTCCCAATACAATGAGCAGTTCTTC.

CDR3 protein: CASSPAVAGYGYTF. CDR3 coding DNA: TGTGCCAGCAGCCCCGCTGTCGCGGGCTATGGCTACACCTTC. The J gene is TRBJ1-2, the V gene TRBV27; D is uncertain. Germline V gene data show CDR1 as MNHEY and CDR2 as SMNVEV (reference sequence). Trimming removed 6 bases from V and 4 bases from J, with 15 bases in between. The CDR3 sequence is 14 residues long.

Notes on this clone: A read error may account for a junction end that differs from germline. V and J are TRBV4-1 and TRBJ1-4; no definite D call. This CDR3 spans 15 amino acids. CDR1 MGHRA and CDR2 YSYEKL come from the germline V gene. CDR3 coding DNA: TGCGCCAGCAGCCAGTTCGTCGGAGGATATGAAAAGCTGTTTTTT. It specifies CASSQFVGGYEKLFF.

The gene calls are TRBV27 and TRBJ2-7, with D tentatively TRBD2 (6 bases). Looked up from germline, CDR1 is MNHEY and CDR2 is SMNVEV (reference sequence). The CDR3 is made up of 15 amino acids. Trimming removed 6 bases at V and 0 bases at J, with 15 bases between. For the CDR3, the DNA is TGTGCCAGCAGCCCCGTGGGACTTCTCTCCTACGAGCAGTACTTC. Translated: CASSPVGLLSYEQYF.